This TCR beta chain was captured by sequencing in a study of blood T cell repertoires in COVID-19. Germline values: CDR1 SGHRS, CDR2 YFSETQ. The V end lost 4 bases, the J end lost 1 base, and 11 bases lay between the germline ends. The CDR3 runs 15 residues. Only in-frame clones appear in the TCRdb table, and some are missing; sequencing was by immunoSEQ multiplex PCR. Found here are about 250,000 clones, approximately 90% of them singletons; the top ten hold just under 9%. The source material was PBMCs or T cells enriched from blood (not recorded which). The origin of this receptor is a man aged 40-50 years who had recovered from COVID-19. The V and J genes are TRBV5-1 and TRBJ2-2; D is unclear. CDR3 sequence (DNA): TGCGCCAGCAGCCCGCAGGCAGTGAACACCGGGGAGCTGTTTTTT. This sequence encodes CASSPQAVNTGELFF. Full variable domain (missing parts from reference TRBV5-1 and TRBJ2-2): KAGVTQTPRYLIKTRGQQVTLSCSPISGHRSVSWYQQTPGQGLQFLFEYFSETQRNKGNFPGRFSGRQFSNSRSEMNVSTLELGDSALYLCASSPQAVNTGELFFGEGSRLTVL.